The TCR beta chain described here comes from a study of CD8+ T cells in alopecia areata. Turning to the study itself: Tofacitinib treatment spanned 6 to 18 months, with 6 months off drug afterward.

The CDR3 is made up of 17 amino acids. CDR1 is SGHAT, CDR2 FQNNGV, per germline. Deletions cut 0 bases from V and 0 bases from J, with 12 bases between. Indicated treatment: oral pan-JAK inhibitor, 5-10 mg twice daily. Collection of lesional scalp punch biopsies and peripheral blood was performed in alopecia areata patients. RNA extraction and reverse transcription yielded cDNA as sequencing template. Sequencing was performed with immunoSEQ multiplex PCR; in TCRdb, only in-frame clones are kept and a portion is missing. The data contain around 190,000 clones, 60% of them seen just once; the ten biggest clones take up approximately 1%.

The chain carries TRBV11-2 and TRBJ2-1; D unclear. The source was CD4+ T cells sorted from blood, collected at week 24, from a patient treated with tofacitinib. The clonotype originates from a human donor with alopecia areata. In nucleotides, the CDR3 is TGTGCCAGCAGCTTAGATCTAGGGCTAAGCTCCTACAATGAGCAGTTCTTC. It encodes CASSLDLGLSSYNEQFF.